The present TCR beta chain was sequenced within a study of shared clonotypes between healthy human individuals. This table comes from immunoSEQ multiplex PCR, and its TCRdb copy is limited to in-frame clones, with some not included. The sample lists about a million clones, roughly 80% occurring once. The CDR3 spans 11 residues. Germline lookup yields CDR1 DFQATT and CDR2 SNEGSKA (reference sequence). Trimming removed 5 bases from V and 6 bases from J, with 7 bases in between. Material for sequencing was memory CD4+ T cells sorted from blood. Noted subset: CD45RA-negative fraction. The rearrangement joins TRBV20-1 to TRBJ1-4; D remains ambiguous. The receptor's source is a man younger than 35 in good health. This CDR3 is CSAFLYEKLFF. The CDR3 bases are TGCAGTGCTTTCCTGTATGAAAAACTGTTTTTT.